Given below is one TCR beta chain in context. Its matching antigen is unknown. In germline, CDR1 is SQVTM, CDR2 ANQGSEA. The CDR3 runs to 13 residues. V was trimmed by 4 bases and J by 0 bases, leaving 6 bases between them. The data belong to a study of T cell repertoires in cytomegalovirus infection. Study context: CMV epitopes, recently identified HLA-C-restricted and well-studied HLA-B-restricted, were used. Matching HLA type and CMV infection were both indicated by public TCR beta signatures.

Regarding the study as a whole: Clonotype analysis showed dominance of the ex vivo response by HLA-C-restricted CMV-specific TCR beta clonotypes.

MiXCR was run by TCRdb on the reads, yielding one entry per CDR3 protein. The sample yields some 200,000 distinct CDR3 sequences, 35% to 40% seen once. The origin of this receptor is a human donor in good health (CMV status not recorded). Some clones in this sample may be carry-over from other donors' samples. The chain links TRBV29-1 to TRBJ2-2; no clear D gene. The specimen comprised CD8+ T cells from cultured PBMCs, sampled from culture after CMV antigen stimulation. CDR3 DNA sequence: TGCAGCGTTGTACAGCCGAACACCGGGGAGCTGTTTTTT. It specifies CSVVQPNTGELFF.